This T cell receptor (beta chain) was identified during a study of graft-versus-host responses after intestinal transplantation. The assay was immunoSEQ multiplex PCR, and TCRdb's table has in-frame clones only and misses some. The top ten hold 1.5% to 2.5% of the sample, which has about 19,000 clones, 80% to 95% seen once. The length of the CDR3 is 15 residues. Germline CDR1 is SGHKS and CDR2 is YYEKEE (reference sequence). V lost 4 bases to trimming and J lost 4 bases; unmatched junction nucleotides: 10. Specimen: PBMCs, collected around 350 days after transplant. The rearrangement uses TRBV5-5 and TRBJ2-7; 8 nucleotides line up with TRBD2. This sequence was found in a human patient who received an intestinal transplant, so some T cells may come from the graft donor. The CDR3 is CASSKDGTRNYEQYF. The CDR3 DNA is TGTGCCAGCAGCAAAGACGGGACTAGAAATTACGAGCAGTACTTC.